A selection of T cell receptor beta chains follows, all from one sample in a study of T cell repertoires in cytomegalovirus infection. Each CDR3 protein is one row after TCRdb ran MiXCR on the reads. The repertoire holds roughly 500,000 distinct CDR3 sequences, with about 11% as singletons. Sequenced input: PBMCs. Receptors were obtained from a human donor in good health (CMV status not recorded). Some clones in this sample may be carry-over from other donors' samples. The CDR3 runs from the conserved cysteine through the conserved F or W. D genes are given only for firm matches. Expanded clones get a size class; other rows say once, few or many, or leave the size out.

clone size: many; V gene: TRBV19; D gene: -; J gene: TRBJ2-7; CDR3 DNA: TGTGCCAGTAGTATCCGAACGCAGTCCTACGAGCAGTACTTC; CDR3 protein: CASSIRTQSYEQYF
clone size: many; V gene: TRBV7-9; D gene: -; J gene: TRBJ1-1; CDR3 DNA: TGTGCCAGCAGCTCCCCGCCATCTTGGGAAGCTTTCTTT; CDR3 protein: CASSSPPSWEAFF
clone size: many; V gene: TRBV4-2; D gene: TRBD2; J gene: TRBJ2-2; CDR3 DNA: TGTGCCAGCAGCCAAGATCGAGCGGGAGGGCCTGGGACCGGGGAGCTGTTTTTT; CDR3 protein: CASSQDRAGGPGTGELFF
clone size: few; V gene: TRBV5-5; D gene: -; J gene: TRBJ1-5; CDR3 DNA: TGTGCCAGCAGCTTGAAGGGGGGAGTAGGCAATCAGCCCCAGCATTTT; CDR3 protein: CASSLKGGVGNQPQHF
clone size: many; V gene: TRBV10-3; D gene: -; J gene: TRBJ1-2; CDR3 DNA: TGTGCCATCAGTGAGTCAAAACAGGGCGGTGGCTACACCTTC; CDR3 protein: CAISESKQGGGYTF
clone size: -; V gene: TRBV2; D gene: TRBD2; J gene: TRBJ2-3; CDR3 DNA: TGTGCCAGCAGTAAAGGGACTAGGTCAGATACGCAGTATTTT; CDR3 protein: CASSKGTRSDTQYF
clone size: many; V gene: TRBV24-1; D gene: TRBD1; J gene: TRBJ2-6; CDR3 DNA: TGTGCCCCGAGGGGACAGGGCCAACCCTCTGGGGCCAACGTCCTGACTTTC; CDR3 protein: CAPRGQGQPSGANVLTF
clone size: many; V gene: TRBV19; D gene: TRBD1; J gene: TRBJ1-5; CDR3 DNA: TGTGCCAGTAGTCCCCGGACAGGGGCGTTGGGTCAGCCCCAGCATTTT; CDR3 protein: CASSPRTGALGQPQHF
clone size: many; V gene: TRBV7-3; D gene: TRBD2; J gene: TRBJ2-1; CDR3 DNA: TGTGCCAGCAGCCCCCCGGGGAGGGATGAGCAGTTCTTC; CDR3 protein: CASSPPGRDEQFF
clone size: few; V gene: TRBV7-9; D gene: -; J gene: TRBJ1-5; CDR3 DNA: TGTGCCAGCAGCTCTTTTACCGATGAGAGGCCCCAGCATTTT; CDR3 protein: CASSSFTDERPQHF
clone size: few; V gene: TRBV27; D gene: -; J gene: TRBJ2-2; CDR3 DNA: TGTGCCAGCAGTTTCGGAGGGCTCGTCGGGGAGCTGTTTTTT; CDR3 protein: CASSFGGLVGELFF
clone size: many; V gene: TRBV30; D gene: -; J gene: TRBJ2-1; CDR3 DNA: TGTGCCTGGAGTGCACGGACGGGTTACAATGAGCAGTTCTTC; CDR3 protein: CAWSARTGYNEQFF
clone size: many; V gene: TRBV19; D gene: -; J gene: TRBJ1-5; CDR3 DNA: TGTGCCAGTAGTCCCCTTGAGAGGAATCAGCCCCAGCATTTT; CDR3 protein: CASSPLERNQPQHF
clone size: -; V gene: TRBV9; D gene: -; J gene: TRBJ2-3; CDR3 DNA: TGTGCCAGCAGCGCGGGGCAGTTTAGCACAGATACGCAGTATTTT; CDR3 protein: CASSAGQFSTDTQYF
clone size: many; V gene: TRBV5-1; D gene: -; J gene: TRBJ2-3; CDR3 DNA: TGCGCCAGCAGCTTGAACATCCCAGGGGCGCAGTATTTT; CDR3 protein: CASSLNIPGAQYF
clone size: many; V gene: TRBV7-2; D gene: -; J gene: TRBJ2-5; CDR3 DNA: TGTGCCAGCAGCCCCAACTCCGGCACCCAGTACTTC; CDR3 protein: CASSPNSGTQYF
clone size: many; V gene: TRBV7-2; D gene: -; J gene: TRBJ2-5; CDR3 DNA: TGTGCCAGCAGCACAGGACAAGAAAGATGGACCCAGTACTTC; CDR3 protein: CASSTGQERWTQYF
clone size: -; V gene: TRBV4-2; D gene: -; J gene: TRBJ2-1; CDR3 DNA: TGTGCCAGCAGCCAAGACCTAGGGGTTAATGAGCAGTTCTTC; CDR3 protein: CASSQDLGVNEQFF
clone size: many; V gene: TRBV3-1; D gene: TRBD1; J gene: TRBJ2-5; CDR3 DNA: TGTGCCAGCAGCCAAGATTTGACAGGGGGGACCCAGTACTTC; CDR3 protein: CASSQDLTGGTQYF
clone size: few; V gene: TRBV15; D gene: -; J gene: TRBJ2-5; CDR3 DNA: TGTGCCACCAGCAGAGATCGGGTGGCCCGCCAGACCCAGTACTTC; CDR3 protein: CATSRDRVARQTQYF
clone size: many; V gene: TRBV7-3; D gene: -; J gene: TRBJ2-3; CDR3 DNA: TGTGCCAGCGGTCCCCCACCTCGCGGGTTCACAGATACGCAGTATTTT; CDR3 protein: CASGPPPRGFTDTQYF
clone size: -; V gene: TRBV20-1; D gene: TRBD1; J gene: TRBJ1-5; CDR3 DNA: TGCAGTGCTGGACCGACAGGGGTGGTTCAGCCCCAGCATTTT; CDR3 protein: CSAGPTGVVQPQHF
clone size: many; V gene: TRBV28; D gene: -; J gene: TRBJ1-5; CDR3 DNA: TGTGCCAGCAGTCGACCAGACGGACGGCCCAATCAGCCCCAGCATTTT; CDR3 protein: CASSRPDGRPNQPQHF
clone size: many; V gene: TRBV7-9; D gene: -; J gene: TRBJ2-5; CDR3 DNA: TGTGCCAGCAGCGAGAGGGGGTCCGGAGAGACCCAGTACTTC; CDR3 protein: CASSERGSGETQYF
clone size: many; V gene: TRBV7-9; D gene: -; J gene: TRBJ2-7; CDR3 DNA: TGTGCCAGCAGCTTGAACCAGGGTGGCACCTACGAGCAGTACTTC; CDR3 protein: CASSLNQGGTYEQYF
clone size: -; V gene: TRBV6-5; D gene: -; J gene: TRBJ1-1; CDR3 DNA: TGTGCCAGCAGTTACCCGACAGGAGGAACATCTGAAGCTTTCTTT; CDR3 protein: CASSYPTGGTSEAFF
clone size: many; V gene: TRBV14; D gene: TRBD1; J gene: TRBJ1-6; CDR3 DNA: TGTGCCAGCAGCCCAGGGGGGTACTCGTTATATTCACCCCTCCACTTT; CDR3 protein: CASSPGGYSLYSPLHF
clone size: many; V gene: TRBV7-2; D gene: TRBD1; J gene: TRBJ1-2; CDR3 DNA: TGTGCCAGCAGCCTAAGGGGGCGGGGGGCCTATGGCTACACCTTC; CDR3 protein: CASSLRGRGAYGYTF
clone size: -; V gene: TRBV28; D gene: -; J gene: TRBJ1-5; CDR3 DNA: TGTGCCAGCACCCCGGACAGTTTCAATCAGCCCCAGCATTTT; CDR3 protein: CASTPDSFNQPQHF
clone size: many; V gene: TRBV4-1; D gene: TRBD1; J gene: TRBJ1-2; CDR3 DNA: TGCGCCAGCAGCCAACCGGGACAGAGAACTAACTATGGCTACACCTTC; CDR3 protein: CASSQPGQRTNYGYTF
clone size: many; V gene: TRBV6-2/TRBV6-3; D gene: TRBD1; J gene: TRBJ1-5; CDR3 DNA: TGTGCCAGCAGACTGACAGGGGGCCGGGGTCAGCCCCAGCATTTT; CDR3 protein: CASRLTGGRGQPQHF
clone size: many; V gene: TRBV12-3/TRBV12-4; D gene: -; J gene: TRBJ2-6; CDR3 DNA: TGTGCCAGCAGTTTGAAGGGCTCGACTGCCTCTGGGGCCAACGTCCTGACTTTC; CDR3 protein: CASSLKGSTASGANVLTF
clone size: many; V gene: TRBV4-2; D gene: -; J gene: TRBJ2-2; CDR3 DNA: TGTGCCAGCAGCCAAGGGCGAGCCACCGGGGAGCTGTTTTTT; CDR3 protein: CASSQGRATGELFF
clone size: many; V gene: TRBV7-9; D gene: TRBD1; J gene: TRBJ2-7; CDR3 DNA: TGTGCCAGCAGCAAAGGGGGGGGACAGGGGCCATACGAGCAGTACTTC; CDR3 protein: CASSKGGGQGPYEQYF
clone size: many; V gene: TRBV4-2; D gene: -; J gene: TRBJ2-3; CDR3 DNA: TGTGCCAGCAGCCAATTAGCAGGGAGAGACACAGATACGCAGTATTTT; CDR3 protein: CASSQLAGRDTDTQYF
clone size: many; V gene: TRBV20-1; D gene: -; J gene: TRBJ2-2; CDR3 DNA: TGCAGTGCTAGCGCCGTAACCGGGGAGCTGTTTTTT; CDR3 protein: CSASAVTGELFF
clone size: many; V gene: TRBV9; D gene: -; J gene: TRBJ2-1; CDR3 DNA: TGTGCCAGCAGCGTCCCTCAGGCGGGGAGCGACAATGAGCAGTTCTTC; CDR3 protein: CASSVPQAGSDNEQFF
clone size: many; V gene: TRBV11-2; D gene: TRBD2; J gene: TRBJ2-5; CDR3 DNA: TGTGCCAGCAGTACGAGCGGGAGACCATACCAAGAGACCCAGTACTTC; CDR3 protein: CASSTSGRPYQETQYF
clone size: -; V gene: TRBV12-3/TRBV12-4; D gene: TRBD1; J gene: TRBJ2-1; CDR3 DNA: TGTGCCAGCAGGGGACAGGGGATAAATGAGCAGTTCTTC; CDR3 protein: CASRGQGINEQFF
clone size: many; V gene: TRBV28; D gene: -; J gene: TRBJ2-1; CDR3 DNA: TGTGCCAGCAGTCCCTGGCAGGGGCGCCAGTCTGAGCAGTTCTTC; CDR3 protein: CASSPWQGRQSEQFF
clone size: -; V gene: TRBV5-1; D gene: -; J gene: TRBJ2-7; CDR3 DNA: TGCGCCAGCAGCTTGGATGGACAGCCCTACGAGCAGTACTTC; CDR3 protein: CASSLDGQPYEQYF
clone size: many; V gene: TRBV7-9; D gene: TRBD2; J gene: TRBJ2-7; CDR3 DNA: TGTGCCAGCAGCTCAGCAACTAGCGGGATCGAGCAGTACTTC; CDR3 protein: CASSSATSGIEQYF